The sequence of this TCR beta chain was determined in a study of PD-1 blockade in mismatch repair-deficient tumors. Overall study: Patients had approximately 13 mismatch repair-deficient cancer types and were previously treated and progressing.

V dropped 8 bases and J dropped 7; count of bases not matched to a gene: 8. The CDR3 runs to 14 residues. The germline CDR1 and CDR2 sequences are SNHLY and FYNNEI. Measured with immunoSEQ multiplex PCR; TCRdb has only the in-frame clones, and not every one. The sample shows around 62,000 clones, around four fifths of them seen only once. PCR or immunohistochemistry showed mismatch repair deficiency in every enrolled patient. V usage is TRBV2 and J usage is TRBJ1-4, with 9 bases fitting TRBD1. Sequencing was performed on peripheral blood, taken 2 weeks after starting pembrolizumab. The receptor's source is an adult with mismatch repair-deficient cancer. CDR3 residues: CASAPGTGREKLFF. CDR3 in DNA: TGTGCCAGCGCACCCGGGACAGGGCGTGAAAAACTGTTTTTT.